This T cell receptor beta chain comes out of a study of kidney transplant recipient with SARS-CoV-2 infection. TCRdb re-called the reads through MiXCR, storing one row per CDR3 protein. The sample holds 200,000 to 300,000 distinct CDR3 sequences, around 28% seen once. A remark on this clonotype: Just one base apart from a much larger clone, this may be a read error.

The V end lost 7 bases, the J end lost 4 bases, and 25 bases lay between the germline ends. The CDR3 runs 17 residues. Germline lookup yields CDR1 SGHTA and CDR2 FQGNSA. Sequencing used a blood sample, obtained at baseline and between days 110 and 120 from a kidney transplant recipient. This sequence originates from a male patient aged 25-45 years who had COVID-19 and was a kidney transplant recipient. Some T cells may be the graft donor's. V gene TRBV7-2 combines with J gene TRBJ1-2; unclear D gene. CDR3: CASNKVGFTRKTYGYTF. CDR3 bases: TGTGCCAGCAACAAAGTAGGGTTTACCCGAAAGACCTATGGCTACACCTTC.